Sequencing of this T cell receptor beta chain was carried out in a study of cytomegalovirus exposure and HLA in healthy donors. Study-level information: There were about 86 million unique TCRs (from HLA-typed donors) in an early data release. Falling in the Caucasian-associated ancestry cluster were 81% of a few hundred genotyped donors. Study-wide results and limits: In terms of immune exposure information, only CMV serostatus was available. What TCR beta sequences reportedly achieved was accurate prediction of HLA-A and HLA-B alleles in most subjects.

The PCR ran on 60 Vbeta and 13 Jbeta primers. TCRdb's copy holds only in-frame clones and misses some; the assay was immunoSEQ multiplex PCR. The repertoire holds about 150,000 clones, with about 73% as singletons. The CDR3 covers 14 residues. Germline V gene data show CDR1 as SGHTA and CDR2 as FQGTGA. V trimming: 0 bases; J trimming: 8 bases; junction bases outside the gene matches: 5. Remarks on this clone: Its antigen is not known.

This TCR was sampled from a woman in her thirties or forties in good health and CMV-seronegative. Sequencing used PBMCs. The chain joins TRBV7-3 to TRBJ1-2, with 8 bases identical to TRBD1. The CDR3 DNA reads as TGTGCCAGCAGCTTAACGTTACAGGGGGAAGGCTACACCTTC. Translated, it gives CASSLTLQGEGYTF.